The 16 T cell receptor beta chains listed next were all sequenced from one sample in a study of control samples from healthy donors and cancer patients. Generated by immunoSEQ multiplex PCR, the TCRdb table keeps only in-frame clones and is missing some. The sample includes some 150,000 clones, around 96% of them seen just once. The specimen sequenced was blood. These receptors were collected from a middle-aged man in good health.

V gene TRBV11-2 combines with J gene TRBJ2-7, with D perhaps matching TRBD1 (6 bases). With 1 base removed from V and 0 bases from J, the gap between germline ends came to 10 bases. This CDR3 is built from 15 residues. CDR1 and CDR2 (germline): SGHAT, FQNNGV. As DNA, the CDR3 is TGTGCCAGCAGCTTAGGTCCGGACAGCTCCTACGAGCAGTACTTC. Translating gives CASSLGPDSSYEQYF.

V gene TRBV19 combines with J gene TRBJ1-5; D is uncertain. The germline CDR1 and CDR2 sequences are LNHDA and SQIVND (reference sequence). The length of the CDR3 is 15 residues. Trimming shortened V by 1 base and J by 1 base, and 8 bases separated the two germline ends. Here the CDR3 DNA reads TGTGCCAGTAGTATAGTTAAACAGAGCAATCAGCCCCAGCATTTT. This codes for CASSIVKQSNQPQHF.

The CDR3 is CASSEGTAMYEQYF. The CDR3 DNA follows: TGTGCCAGCAGTGAAGGGACAGCCATGTACGAGCAGTACTTC. The chain combines TRBV6-1 with TRBJ2-7; D possibly corresponds to TRBD1 (6 bases). The CDR3 covers 14 residues. Germline V lookup: CDR1 MNHNS, CDR2 SASEGT. V dropped 1 base and J dropped 4 bases, with 11 bases sitting between them.

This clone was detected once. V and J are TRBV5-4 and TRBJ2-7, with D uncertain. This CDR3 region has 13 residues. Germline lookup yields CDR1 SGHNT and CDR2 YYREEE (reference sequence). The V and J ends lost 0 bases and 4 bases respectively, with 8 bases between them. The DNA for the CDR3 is TGTGCCAGCAGCTTGGCCCCGGGTTACGAGCAGTACTTC. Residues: CASSLAPGYEQYF.

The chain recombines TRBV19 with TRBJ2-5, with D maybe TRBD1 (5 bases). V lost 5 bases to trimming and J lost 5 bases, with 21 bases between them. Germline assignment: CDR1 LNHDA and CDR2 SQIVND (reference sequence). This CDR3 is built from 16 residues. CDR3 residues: CASSGGARLARETQYF. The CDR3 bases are TGTGCCAGTAGTGGTGGGGCCCGTCTCGCGCGGGAGACCCAGTACTTC.

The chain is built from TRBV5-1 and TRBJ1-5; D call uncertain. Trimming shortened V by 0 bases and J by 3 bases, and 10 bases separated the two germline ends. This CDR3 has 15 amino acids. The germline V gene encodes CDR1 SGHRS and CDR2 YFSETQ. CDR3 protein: CASSLGVTSNQPQHF. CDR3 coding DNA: TGCGCCAGCAGCTTGGGGGTGACATCCAATCAGCCCCAGCATTTT.

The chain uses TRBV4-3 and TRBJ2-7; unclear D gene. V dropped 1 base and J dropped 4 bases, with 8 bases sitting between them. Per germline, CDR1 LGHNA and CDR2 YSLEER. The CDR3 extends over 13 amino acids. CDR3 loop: CASSQVFGYEQYF. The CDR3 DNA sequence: TGCGCCAGCAGCCAAGTTTTTGGGTACGAGCAGTACTTC.

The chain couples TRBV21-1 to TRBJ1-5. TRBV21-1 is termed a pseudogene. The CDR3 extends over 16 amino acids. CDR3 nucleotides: TGTGCCAGCAGCAAGGGACTGGGGCCGCACCGGGAGCCCCAGCATTTT. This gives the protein CASSKGLGPHREPQHF.

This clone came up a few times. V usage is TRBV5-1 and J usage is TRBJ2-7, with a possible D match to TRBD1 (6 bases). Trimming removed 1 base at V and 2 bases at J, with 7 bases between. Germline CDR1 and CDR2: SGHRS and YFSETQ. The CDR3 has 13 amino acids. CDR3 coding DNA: TGCGCCAGCAGCTTGACAGGGCCCTACGAGCAGTACTTC. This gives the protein CASSLTGPYEQYF.

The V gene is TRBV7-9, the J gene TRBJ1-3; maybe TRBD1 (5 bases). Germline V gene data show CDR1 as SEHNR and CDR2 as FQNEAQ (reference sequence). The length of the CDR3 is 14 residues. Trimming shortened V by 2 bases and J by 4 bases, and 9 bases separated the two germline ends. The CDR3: CASSLSGTGNTIYF. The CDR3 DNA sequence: TGTGCCAGCAGCTTATCCGGGACGGGAAACACCATATATTTT. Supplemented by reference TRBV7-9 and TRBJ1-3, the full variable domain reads DTGVSQNPRHKITKRGQNVTFRCDPISEHNRLYWYRQTLGQGPEFLTYFQNEAQLEKSRLLSDRFSAERPKGSFSTLEIQRTEQGDSAMYLCASSLSGTGNTIYFGEGSWLTVV.

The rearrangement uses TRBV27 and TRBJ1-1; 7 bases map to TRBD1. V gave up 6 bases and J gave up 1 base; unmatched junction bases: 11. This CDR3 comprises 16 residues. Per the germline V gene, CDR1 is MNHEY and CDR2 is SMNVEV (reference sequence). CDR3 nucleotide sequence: TGTGCCAGCAGCTCCCGTTTAGGGGGCCAGAACACTGAAGCTTTCTTT. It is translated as CASSSRLGGQNTEAFF.

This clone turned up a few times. CDR3 nucleotides: TGTGCCAGCAGCCCTGCTGATGCGGGACAGGGCCACGAGCAGTACTTC. It encodes CASSPADAGQGHEQYF. The chain employs TRBV4-2 and TRBJ2-7; TRBD1 aligns across 9 bases. Germline V gene lookup returns CDR1 LGHNA and CDR2 YNFKEQ. Trimming cost V 4 bases and J 5 bases; bases outside gene matches: 12. The CDR3 is made up of 16 amino acids.

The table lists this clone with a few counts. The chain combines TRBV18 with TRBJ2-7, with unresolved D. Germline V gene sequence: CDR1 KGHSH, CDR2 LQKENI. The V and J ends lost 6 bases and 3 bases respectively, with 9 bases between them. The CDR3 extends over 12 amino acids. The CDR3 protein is CASSLLGYEQYF. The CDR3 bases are TGTGCCAGCTCCCTATTGGGCTACGAGCAGTACTTC. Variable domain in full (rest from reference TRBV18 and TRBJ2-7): NAGVMQNPRHLVRRRGQEARLRCSPMKGHSHVYWYRQLPEEGLKFMVYLQKENIIDESGMPKERFSAEFPKEGPSILRIQQVVRGDSAAYFCASSLLGYEQYFGPGTRLTVT.

The CDR3 DNA follows: TGTGCCAGCAGTTCGGGATTAAGGTTCTACGAGCAGTACTTC. Amino acid sequence: CASSSGLRFYEQYF. The genes are TRBV27 and TRBJ2-7; a weak D match, TRBD2 (5 bases). The V gene lost 4 bases and the J gene lost 3 bases, with 13 bases spanning the gap. Germline V gives CDR1 MNHEY, CDR2 SMNVEV (reference sequence). This CDR3 is 14 amino acids long.

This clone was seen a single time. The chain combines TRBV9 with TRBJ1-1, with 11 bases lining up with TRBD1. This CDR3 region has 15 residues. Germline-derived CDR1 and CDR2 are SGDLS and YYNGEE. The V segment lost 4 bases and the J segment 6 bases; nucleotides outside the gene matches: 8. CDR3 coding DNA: TGTGCCAGCAGCACTACCGGGACAGGGGGGTCTGAAGCTTTCTTT. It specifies CASSTTGTGGSEAFF. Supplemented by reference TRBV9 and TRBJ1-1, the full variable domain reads DSGVTQTPKHLITATGQRVTLRCSPRSGDLSVYWYQQSLDQGLQFLIQYYNGEERAKGNILERFSAQQFPDLHSELNLSSLELGDSALYFCASSTTGTGGSEAFFGQGTRLTVV.

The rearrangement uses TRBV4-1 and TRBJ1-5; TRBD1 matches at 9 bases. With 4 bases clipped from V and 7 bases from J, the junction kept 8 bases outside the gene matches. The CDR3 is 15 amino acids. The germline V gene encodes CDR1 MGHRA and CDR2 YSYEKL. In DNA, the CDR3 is TGCGCCAGCAGCCGCCTACCGGGACAGGGACAGCCCCAGCATTTT. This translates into CASSRLPGQGQPQHF.